The present T cell receptor beta chain was sequenced within a study of T cells in localized non-small cell lung cancer. The CDR3 loop spans 13 amino acids. The V gene's germline CDR1 is SGHDN and CDR2 FVKESK. Trimming cost V 3 bases and J 4 bases, with 9 bases left between them. Study-level points and caveats: Uninvolved adjacent lung had more T cell clonality than any other tissue, topping tumor. Adjacent lung was found to contain a median approximately 50 of the top 100 tumor clones. Sequencing was limited to one tumor region, leaving the possibility of heterogeneity open.

On this clone: Its specificity is not known.

This table comes from immunoSEQ multiplex PCR, and its TCRdb copy is limited to in-frame clones, with some not included. The table has 65,000 to 95,000 clones, roughly 75% seen once. Sequenced here: PBMCs, sampled before any cancer treatment. The sequence derives from a man aged 35-75 years with stage II squamous cell lung carcinoma. This chain joins TRBV14 and TRBJ1-2; D gene uncertain. This CDR3 reads CASSHDGRYGYTF. In nucleotides, the CDR3 is TGTGCCAGCAGCCACGACGGTCGCTATGGCTACACCTTC. The complete variable domain, with remaining parts taken from reference TRBV14 and TRBJ1-2, reads EAGVTQFPSHSVIEKGQTVTLRCDPISGHDNLYWYRRVMGKEIKFLLHFVKESKQDESGMPNNRFLAERTGGTYSTLKVQPAELEDSGVYFCASSHDGRYGYTFGSGTRLTVV.